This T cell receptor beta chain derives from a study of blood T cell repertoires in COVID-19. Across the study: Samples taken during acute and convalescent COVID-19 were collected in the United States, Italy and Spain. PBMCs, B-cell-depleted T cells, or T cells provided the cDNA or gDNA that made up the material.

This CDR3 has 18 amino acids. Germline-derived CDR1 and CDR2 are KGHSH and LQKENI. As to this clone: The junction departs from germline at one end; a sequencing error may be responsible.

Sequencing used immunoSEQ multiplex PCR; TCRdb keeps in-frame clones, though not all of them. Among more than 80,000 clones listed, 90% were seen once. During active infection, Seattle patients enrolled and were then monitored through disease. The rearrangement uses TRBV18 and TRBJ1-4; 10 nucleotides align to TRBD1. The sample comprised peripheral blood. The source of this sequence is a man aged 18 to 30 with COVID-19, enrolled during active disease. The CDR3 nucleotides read TGTGCCAGCTCACCCCGGGACAGGGGCCCCACAACTAATGAAAAACTGCTTTTT. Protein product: CASSPRDRGPTTNEKLLF.